These T cell receptor beta chains were read from a single sample in a study of blood T cell repertoires in COVID-19. The repertoire was sequenced with immunoSEQ multiplex PCR; TCRdb's copy has only in-frame clones and lacks some. The sample lists roughly 310,000 clones, roughly 90% seen once, with 2.5% to 3.5% in the top ten. The sample consisted of peripheral blood. These receptors all stem from a woman in her 30s with COVID-19, enrolled during active disease. Each CDR3 is given with its conserved first and last residue. Fields, in order: V gene, clone size, J gene, D gene, CDR3 protein, CDR3 DNA. The D gene is left open where the match is weak. Expanded clones are given a class, and other clones once, few, many or no size at all.

v_gene: TRBV3-1/TRBV3-2; abundance: .; j_gene: TRBJ2-1; d_gene: TRBD2; CDR3aa: CASSQGGSGGLMGQFF; CDR3nt: TGTGCCAGCAGCCAAGGAGGTAGCGGGGGCCTTATGGGGCAGTTCTTC
v_gene: TRBV5-7; abundance: .; j_gene: TRBJ2-3; d_gene: .; CDR3aa: CASSLVTVTDTQYF; CDR3nt: TGTGCCAGCAGCTTGGTGACAGTCACAGATACGCAGTATTTT
v_gene: TRBV27; abundance: .; j_gene: TRBJ1-1; d_gene: TRBD1; CDR3aa: CASSLKTGVNTEAFF; CDR3nt: TGTGCCAGCAGTTTAAAGACAGGGGTTAACACTGAAGCTTTCTTT
v_gene: TRBV24-1; abundance: .; j_gene: TRBJ2-3; d_gene: TRBD2; CDR3aa: CATSDSPGTTGRDTQYF; CDR3nt: TGTGCCACCAGTGATTCCCCCGGGACTACGGGAAGAGATACGCAGTATTTT
v_gene: TRBV10-2; abundance: .; j_gene: TRBJ1-2; d_gene: .; CDR3aa: CATEGRYGYTF; CDR3nt: TGCGCCACGGAGGGACGGTATGGCTACACCTTC
v_gene: TRBV3-1/TRBV3-2; abundance: .; j_gene: TRBJ2-7; d_gene: TRBD1; CDR3aa: CASSPTTGTGGYEQYF; CDR3nt: TGTGCCAGCAGCCCCACCACCGGGACAGGGGGCTACGAGCAGTACTTC
v_gene: TRBV4-2; abundance: .; j_gene: TRBJ1-1; d_gene: TRBD1; CDR3aa: CASSPLTTGGEDKAFF; CDR3nt: TGTGCCAGCAGCCCCCTAACCACAGGGGGCGAGGATAAGGCTTTCTTT
v_gene: TRBV7-2; abundance: .; j_gene: TRBJ1-2; d_gene: .; CDR3aa: CASVSGGSYGYTF; CDR3nt: TGTGCCAGCGTTTCGGGGGGATCCTATGGCTACACCTTC
v_gene: TRBV9; abundance: .; j_gene: TRBJ1-1; d_gene: .; CDR3aa: CASSVRDATEAFF; CDR3nt: TGTGCCAGCAGCGTCCGAGATGCCACTGAAGCTTTCTTT
v_gene: TRBV7-8; abundance: once; j_gene: TRBJ1-1; d_gene: .; CDR3aa: CASSLAGQGNTEAFF; CDR3nt: TGTGCCAGCAGCTTAGCGGGGCAGGGGAACACTGAAGCTTTCTTT
v_gene: TRBV7-9; abundance: .; j_gene: TRBJ2-5; d_gene: TRBD2; CDR3aa: CASSLRLAEEETQYF; CDR3nt: TGTGCCAGCAGCTTAAGACTAGCGGAAGAAGAGACCCAGTACTTC
v_gene: TRBV27; abundance: .; j_gene: TRBJ2-4; d_gene: TRBD1; CDR3aa: CASSLTGPKNIQYF; CDR3nt: TGTGCCAGCAGTCTGACAGGGCCCAAAAACATTCAGTACTTC
v_gene: TRBV10-3; abundance: .; j_gene: TRBJ2-3; d_gene: TRBD2; CDR3aa: CAIRDVAGVTDTQYF; CDR3nt: TGTGCCATCAGGGATGTAGCGGGAGTAACAGATACGCAGTATTTT
v_gene: TRBV12-2; abundance: .; j_gene: TRBJ2-2; d_gene: .; CDR3aa: CASRLVGTGDNGELFF; CDR3nt: TGTGCAAGTCGCCTAGTTGGGACAGGGGACAACGGGGAGCTGTTTTTT
v_gene: TRBV2; abundance: .; j_gene: TRBJ2-5; d_gene: .; CDR3aa: CASSPLAGSKETQYF; CDR3nt: TGTGCCAGCAGTCCCCTTGCGGGGTCCAAAGAGACCCAGTACTTC
v_gene: TRBV11-2; abundance: .; j_gene: TRBJ1-4; d_gene: .; CDR3aa: CASKIVGANEKLFF; CDR3nt: TGTGCCAGCAAGATTGTCGGGGCTAATGAAAAACTGTTTTTT
v_gene: TRBV24-1; abundance: .; j_gene: TRBJ2-3; d_gene: TRBD2; CDR3aa: CATSDLQREGLSDTQYF; CDR3nt: TGTGCCACCAGTGATTTACAGCGGGAGGGATTGTCAGATACGCAGTATTTT
v_gene: TRBV24-1; abundance: .; j_gene: TRBJ1-5; d_gene: TRBD1; CDR3aa: CATSEPTGENQPQHF; CDR3nt: TGTGCCACCAGTGAACCGACAGGGGAAAATCAGCCCCAGCATTTT
v_gene: TRBV9; abundance: .; j_gene: TRBJ2-1; d_gene: TRBD2; CDR3aa: CASSDLSGRAHEQFF; CDR3nt: TGTGCCAGCAGCGATCTTAGCGGGAGGGCCCATGAGCAGTTCTTC
v_gene: TRBV14; abundance: .; j_gene: TRBJ1-5; d_gene: .; CDR3aa: CASSTEPNRVRSNQPQHF; CDR3nt: TGTGCCAGCAGCACCGAACCGAACAGGGTCCGAAGCAATCAGCCCCAGCATTTT
v_gene: TRBV5-4; abundance: .; j_gene: TRBJ2-5; d_gene: .; CDR3aa: CASSFWLVSETQYF; CDR3nt: TGTGCCAGCAGCTTCTGGCTAGTCAGCGAGACCCAGTACTTC
v_gene: TRBV29-1; abundance: .; j_gene: TRBJ2-7; d_gene: TRBD2; CDR3aa: CSVVLPLAGTSYEQYF; CDR3nt: TGCAGCGTTGTGTTGCCACTAGCGGGGACCTCCTACGAGCAGTACTTC
v_gene: TRBV7-8; abundance: .; j_gene: TRBJ2-7; d_gene: .; CDR3aa: CASSLERLGVFEQYF; CDR3nt: TGTGCCAGCAGCTTAGAGCGTCTCGGGGTATTCGAGCAGTACTTC
v_gene: TRBV5-6; abundance: .; j_gene: TRBJ2-5; d_gene: TRBD2; CDR3aa: CASSRLAGGGETQYF; CDR3nt: TGTGCCAGCAGCCGACTAGCGGGAGGGGGAGAGACCCAGTACTTC
v_gene: TRBV10-1; abundance: .; j_gene: TRBJ1-1; d_gene: TRBD1; CDR3aa: CASSPGQGPGNTEAFF; CDR3nt: TGCGCCAGCAGCCCGGGACAGGGGCCGGGGAACACTGAAGCTTTCTTT
v_gene: TRBV5-4; abundance: .; j_gene: TRBJ1-1; d_gene: .; CDR3aa: CASSLAQNMNTEAFF; CDR3nt: TGTGCCAGCAGCTTGGCCCAGAACATGAACACTGAAGCTTTCTTT
v_gene: TRBV6-1; abundance: .; j_gene: TRBJ1-4; d_gene: TRBD1; CDR3aa: CASSEAQSRGFNEKLFF; CDR3nt: TGTGCCAGCAGTGAAGCTCAGTCCAGGGGGTTCAATGAAAAACTGTTTTTT
v_gene: TRBV2; abundance: .; j_gene: TRBJ1-5; d_gene: .; CDR3aa: CASKLIRAGNQPQHF; CDR3nt: TGTGCCAGCAAATTAATCAGGGCCGGCAATCAGCCCCAGCATTTT
v_gene: TRBV28; abundance: few; j_gene: TRBJ2-7; d_gene: .; CDR3aa: CASSSSQTAQNF; CDR3nt: TGTGCCAGCAGTTCGTCCCAGACAGCTCAGAACTTC
v_gene: TRBV14; abundance: .; j_gene: TRBJ1-1; d_gene: .; CDR3aa: CASSRTGGIEAEAFF; CDR3nt: TGTGCCAGCAGCCGAACAGGAGGGATAGAAGCTGAAGCTTTCTTT
v_gene: TRBV5-1; abundance: once; j_gene: TRBJ2-1; d_gene: .; CDR3aa: CASSLAVEQFF; CDR3nt: TGCGCCAGCAGCTTGGCCGTTGAGCAGTTCTTC
v_gene: TRBV2; abundance: .; j_gene: TRBJ2-1; d_gene: TRBD2; CDR3aa: CASSGGTSGRPSSYNEQFF; CDR3nt: TGTGCCAGCAGTGGGGGGACTAGCGGGAGGCCTTCCTCCTACAATGAGCAGTTCTTC
v_gene: TRBV29-1; abundance: .; j_gene: TRBJ1-1; d_gene: TRBD1; CDR3aa: CSVRTGGSTEAFF; CDR3nt: TGCAGCGTTAGGACAGGGGGCTCGACTGAAGCTTTCTTT
v_gene: TRBV6-5; abundance: .; j_gene: TRBJ1-2; d_gene: .; CDR3aa: CASSYSTGTYGYTF; CDR3nt: TGTGCCAGCAGTTACTCGACGGGTACCTATGGCTACACCTTC
v_gene: TRBV30; abundance: .; j_gene: TRBJ1-2; d_gene: .; CDR3aa: CAWSIRGPYGYTF; CDR3nt: TGTGCCTGGAGTATCAGGGGCCCCTATGGCTACACCTTC